A selection of T cell receptor beta chains follows, all from one sample in a study of cytomegalovirus exposure and HLA in healthy donors. TCRdb keeps only in-frame clones here, not all; method: immunoSEQ multiplex PCR. The sample carries around 100,000 clones, around 85% recorded once. Sequenced sample: PBMCs. These receptors came from a man in his forties or fifties in good health and CMV-seropositive. The CDR3 runs from the conserved cysteine through the conserved F or W. The D gene is left open where the match is weak. Size is omitted from some rows. Given values are once, few, many or a class for expanded clones.

-	TRBV5-4	TRBD1	14	TRBJ2-5	CASSLVTGGETQYF	TGTGCCAGCAGCTTGGTAACAGGGGGAGAGACCCAGTACTTC
-	TRBV5-4	TRBD2	19	TRBJ2-1	CASSSVAGGGQGSYNEQFF	TGTGCCAGCAGCTCGGTAGCGGGAGGGGGTCAGGGCTCCTACAATGAGCAGTTCTTC
-	TRBV6-4	TRBD1	18	TRBJ2-1	CASSEHPSDRAPLYEQFF	TGTGCCAGCAGTGAACATCCGTCCGACAGGGCCCCATTGTATGAGCAGTTCTTC
-	TRBV27	TRBD1	14	TRBJ1-2	CASSSRRQGDGYTF	TGTGCCAGCAGTTCGAGGAGACAGGGGGATGGCTACACCTTC
-	TRBV7-9	-	14	TRBJ1-3	CASSLENSGNTIYF	TGTGCCAGCAGCTTGGAGAACTCTGGAAACACCATATATTTT
few	TRBV5-1	-	14	TRBJ2-3	CASSPLGLGDTQYF	TGCGCCAGCAGCCCGCTTGGGCTTGGAGATACGCAGTATTTT
-	TRBV10-3	-	16	TRBJ1-2	CAISVSLGLKSYGYTF	TGTGCCATCAGTGTATCCTTGGGGCTCAAAAGCTATGGCTACACCTTC
-	TRBV19	TRBD1	15	TRBJ1-5	CATREDRVKSQPQHF	TGTGCCACCCGAGAGGACAGGGTTAAAAGTCAGCCCCAGCATTTT
-	TRBV5-6	-	15	TRBJ2-3	CASSLWGGDTDTQYF	TGTGCCAGCAGCTTGTGGGGCGGGGACACAGATACGCAGTATTTT
-	TRBV18	-	14	TRBJ1-4	CASSPRGAGEKLFF	TGTGCCAGCTCACCAAGGGGAGCGGGTGAAAAACTGTTTTTT
-	TRBV7-9	-	14	TRBJ2-5	CSSARYTNQEAQYF	TGTTCCAGCGCTAGGTACACCAACCAAGAGGCCCAGTACTTC
-	TRBV5-1	TRBD1	15	TRBJ2-7	CASSYQGANFYEQYF	TGCGCCAGCAGCTATCAGGGGGCGAATTTTTACGAGCAGTACTTC
once	TRBV7-2	-	14	TRBJ2-7	CASSLGMRAYEQYF	TGTGCCAGCAGCTTAGGTATGAGGGCTTACGAGCAGTACTTC
-	TRBV7-9	TRBD2	15	TRBJ2-1	CSSSPRRSSGGEQFF	TGTTCCAGCAGCCCTAGAAGGAGTAGCGGGGGTGAGCAGTTCTTC
-	TRBV6-5	TRBD2	15	TRBJ2-1	CASSLTSGDYNEQFF	TGTGCCAGCAGTTTGACTAGCGGGGACTACAATGAGCAGTTCTTC
-	TRBV18	-	15	TRBJ2-3	CASSPKARGTDTQYF	TGTGCCAGCTCACCAAAAGCTCGGGGCACAGATACGCAGTATTTT
-	TRBV2	-	16	TRBJ1-5	CASSGSRAGSNQPQHF	TGTGCCAGCAGTGGTAGCAGGGCTGGTAGCAATCAGCCCCAGCATTTT
-	TRBV14	-	14	TRBJ2-6	CASSQDWGLNVLTF	TGTGCCAGCAGCCAAGATTGGGGGCTCAACGTCCTGACTTTC
-	TRBV9	TRBD1	16	TRBJ2-1	CASSVAGTGLLNEQFF	TGTGCCAGCAGCGTAGCCGGGACAGGGCTTCTCAATGAGCAGTTCTTC
-	TRBV19	-	15	TRBJ1-5	CASSIQTGGNQPQHF	TGTGCCAGTAGTATCCAAACCGGGGGCAATCAGCCCCAGCATTTT
-	TRBV15	-	14	TRBJ2-2	CATTPQAYTGELFF	TGTGCCACAACCCCCCAGGCGTACACCGGGGAGCTGTTTTTT
-	TRBV6-1	-	15	TRBJ2-7	CASSELVGRDYEQYF	TGTGCCAGCAGTGAATTGGTAGGCAGGGACTACGAGCAGTACTTC
-	TRBV6-5	TRBD1	16	TRBJ1-1	CASSSRQGRSSTEAFF	TGTGCCAGCAGTTCACGACAGGGGAGGTCGAGCACTGAAGCTTTCTTT
once	TRBV30	TRBD1	13	TRBJ1-4	CAWSRTGGEKLFF	TGTGCCTGGAGCAGGACAGGGGGCGAAAAACTGTTTTTT
-	TRBV28	-	14	TRBJ1-5	CASSFFRAGQPQHF	TGTGCCAGCAGTTTCTTCAGGGCGGGACAGCCCCAGCATTTT
-	TRBV5-1	-	15	TRBJ2-2	CASSLAGDLSGELFF	TGCGCCAGCAGCTTGGCAGGGGATCTCAGCGGGGAGCTGTTTTTT
-	TRBV6-5	-	11	TRBJ2-1	CASSEWATQFF	TGTGCCAGCAGTGAATGGGCCACCCAATTCTTC
few	TRBV5-1	-	15	TRBJ2-6	CASSLDSSGANVLTF	TGCGCCAGCAGCCTCGACTCCTCTGGGGCCAACGTCCTGACTTTC
-	TRBV5-1	TRBD2	17	TRBJ2-3	CASSVGTSGGAPDTQYF	TGCGCCAGCAGCGTCGGGACTAGCGGGGGGGCCCCAGATACGCAGTATTTT
-	TRBV18	-	12	TRBJ2-3	CASSPSADTQYF	TGTGCCAGCTCACCTTCGGCAGATACGCAGTATTTT
few	TRBV6-1	-	13	TRBJ1-3	CASRGAPFGTIYF	TGTGCCAGCAGGGGGGCCCCGTTTGGCACCATATATTTT
once	TRBV28	-	14	TRBJ1-2	CASSTWGRNYGYTF	TGTGCCAGCAGTACCTGGGGCCGAAACTATGGCTACACCTTC
-	TRBV10-3	-	15	TRBJ1-5	CAISESTGGNQPQHF	TGTGCCATCAGTGAGTCAACGGGAGGCAATCAGCCCCAGCATTTT
-	TRBV12-5	-	12	TRBJ1-5	CASGAGVQPQHF	TGTGCTAGTGGCGCAGGGGTGCAGCCCCAGCATTTT
-	TRBV5-1	-	13	TRBJ2-3	CASRTRVADTQYF	TGCGCCAGCAGGACTCGAGTTGCCGATACGCAGTATTTT
-	TRBV7-9	-	13	TRBJ2-7	CASSLGATYEQYF	TGTGCCAGCAGCTTAGGGGCAACATACGAGCAGTACTTC
once	TRBV7-3	TRBD1	13	TRBJ2-1	CASSLQGGEEQFF	TGTGCCAGCAGTTTACAGGGGGGCGAGGAGCAGTTCTTC
-	TRBV13	-	14	TRBJ1-2	CASSFGGRNYGYTF	TGTGCCAGCAGCTTCGGAGGCAGGAACTATGGCTACACCTTC
-	TRBV7-9	-	13	TRBJ1-1	CSSSPPEIPEAFF	TGTTCCAGCAGCCCCCCCGAGATCCCTGAAGCTTTCTTT
-	TRBV5-4	-	16	TRBJ1-1	CASSGLQGNLNTEAFF	TGTGCCAGCAGCGGGCTACAGGGAAACTTGAACACTGAAGCTTTCTTT
-	TRBV6-1	TRBD1	15	TRBJ1-4	CASSEGLQGAEKLFF	TGTGCCAGCAGTGAAGGGTTACAGGGGGCTGAAAAACTGTTTTTT
-	TRBV6-5	TRBD1	14	TRBJ2-7	CASSRTGGTYEQYF	TGTGCCAGCAGCCGGACAGGCGGAACCTACGAGCAGTACTTC
-	TRBV19	-	16	TRBJ1-1	CASSIDTLRGGTEAFF	TGTGCCAGTAGTATAGATACCCTCCGGGGTGGGACTGAAGCTTTCTTT
-	TRBV30	TRBD2	16	TRBJ2-7	CAWGENRGGGAYEQYF	TGTGCCTGGGGGGAAAACCGCGGGGGAGGTGCCTACGAGCAGTACTTC
-	TRBV19	-	12	TRBJ1-5	CASRTLGQPQHF	TGTGCCAGCCGTACCTTGGGCCAGCCCCAGCATTTT
-	TRBV18	-	13	TRBJ2-1	CASSPQGGNEQFF	TGTGCCAGCTCGCCCCAGGGGGGCAATGAGCAGTTCTTC